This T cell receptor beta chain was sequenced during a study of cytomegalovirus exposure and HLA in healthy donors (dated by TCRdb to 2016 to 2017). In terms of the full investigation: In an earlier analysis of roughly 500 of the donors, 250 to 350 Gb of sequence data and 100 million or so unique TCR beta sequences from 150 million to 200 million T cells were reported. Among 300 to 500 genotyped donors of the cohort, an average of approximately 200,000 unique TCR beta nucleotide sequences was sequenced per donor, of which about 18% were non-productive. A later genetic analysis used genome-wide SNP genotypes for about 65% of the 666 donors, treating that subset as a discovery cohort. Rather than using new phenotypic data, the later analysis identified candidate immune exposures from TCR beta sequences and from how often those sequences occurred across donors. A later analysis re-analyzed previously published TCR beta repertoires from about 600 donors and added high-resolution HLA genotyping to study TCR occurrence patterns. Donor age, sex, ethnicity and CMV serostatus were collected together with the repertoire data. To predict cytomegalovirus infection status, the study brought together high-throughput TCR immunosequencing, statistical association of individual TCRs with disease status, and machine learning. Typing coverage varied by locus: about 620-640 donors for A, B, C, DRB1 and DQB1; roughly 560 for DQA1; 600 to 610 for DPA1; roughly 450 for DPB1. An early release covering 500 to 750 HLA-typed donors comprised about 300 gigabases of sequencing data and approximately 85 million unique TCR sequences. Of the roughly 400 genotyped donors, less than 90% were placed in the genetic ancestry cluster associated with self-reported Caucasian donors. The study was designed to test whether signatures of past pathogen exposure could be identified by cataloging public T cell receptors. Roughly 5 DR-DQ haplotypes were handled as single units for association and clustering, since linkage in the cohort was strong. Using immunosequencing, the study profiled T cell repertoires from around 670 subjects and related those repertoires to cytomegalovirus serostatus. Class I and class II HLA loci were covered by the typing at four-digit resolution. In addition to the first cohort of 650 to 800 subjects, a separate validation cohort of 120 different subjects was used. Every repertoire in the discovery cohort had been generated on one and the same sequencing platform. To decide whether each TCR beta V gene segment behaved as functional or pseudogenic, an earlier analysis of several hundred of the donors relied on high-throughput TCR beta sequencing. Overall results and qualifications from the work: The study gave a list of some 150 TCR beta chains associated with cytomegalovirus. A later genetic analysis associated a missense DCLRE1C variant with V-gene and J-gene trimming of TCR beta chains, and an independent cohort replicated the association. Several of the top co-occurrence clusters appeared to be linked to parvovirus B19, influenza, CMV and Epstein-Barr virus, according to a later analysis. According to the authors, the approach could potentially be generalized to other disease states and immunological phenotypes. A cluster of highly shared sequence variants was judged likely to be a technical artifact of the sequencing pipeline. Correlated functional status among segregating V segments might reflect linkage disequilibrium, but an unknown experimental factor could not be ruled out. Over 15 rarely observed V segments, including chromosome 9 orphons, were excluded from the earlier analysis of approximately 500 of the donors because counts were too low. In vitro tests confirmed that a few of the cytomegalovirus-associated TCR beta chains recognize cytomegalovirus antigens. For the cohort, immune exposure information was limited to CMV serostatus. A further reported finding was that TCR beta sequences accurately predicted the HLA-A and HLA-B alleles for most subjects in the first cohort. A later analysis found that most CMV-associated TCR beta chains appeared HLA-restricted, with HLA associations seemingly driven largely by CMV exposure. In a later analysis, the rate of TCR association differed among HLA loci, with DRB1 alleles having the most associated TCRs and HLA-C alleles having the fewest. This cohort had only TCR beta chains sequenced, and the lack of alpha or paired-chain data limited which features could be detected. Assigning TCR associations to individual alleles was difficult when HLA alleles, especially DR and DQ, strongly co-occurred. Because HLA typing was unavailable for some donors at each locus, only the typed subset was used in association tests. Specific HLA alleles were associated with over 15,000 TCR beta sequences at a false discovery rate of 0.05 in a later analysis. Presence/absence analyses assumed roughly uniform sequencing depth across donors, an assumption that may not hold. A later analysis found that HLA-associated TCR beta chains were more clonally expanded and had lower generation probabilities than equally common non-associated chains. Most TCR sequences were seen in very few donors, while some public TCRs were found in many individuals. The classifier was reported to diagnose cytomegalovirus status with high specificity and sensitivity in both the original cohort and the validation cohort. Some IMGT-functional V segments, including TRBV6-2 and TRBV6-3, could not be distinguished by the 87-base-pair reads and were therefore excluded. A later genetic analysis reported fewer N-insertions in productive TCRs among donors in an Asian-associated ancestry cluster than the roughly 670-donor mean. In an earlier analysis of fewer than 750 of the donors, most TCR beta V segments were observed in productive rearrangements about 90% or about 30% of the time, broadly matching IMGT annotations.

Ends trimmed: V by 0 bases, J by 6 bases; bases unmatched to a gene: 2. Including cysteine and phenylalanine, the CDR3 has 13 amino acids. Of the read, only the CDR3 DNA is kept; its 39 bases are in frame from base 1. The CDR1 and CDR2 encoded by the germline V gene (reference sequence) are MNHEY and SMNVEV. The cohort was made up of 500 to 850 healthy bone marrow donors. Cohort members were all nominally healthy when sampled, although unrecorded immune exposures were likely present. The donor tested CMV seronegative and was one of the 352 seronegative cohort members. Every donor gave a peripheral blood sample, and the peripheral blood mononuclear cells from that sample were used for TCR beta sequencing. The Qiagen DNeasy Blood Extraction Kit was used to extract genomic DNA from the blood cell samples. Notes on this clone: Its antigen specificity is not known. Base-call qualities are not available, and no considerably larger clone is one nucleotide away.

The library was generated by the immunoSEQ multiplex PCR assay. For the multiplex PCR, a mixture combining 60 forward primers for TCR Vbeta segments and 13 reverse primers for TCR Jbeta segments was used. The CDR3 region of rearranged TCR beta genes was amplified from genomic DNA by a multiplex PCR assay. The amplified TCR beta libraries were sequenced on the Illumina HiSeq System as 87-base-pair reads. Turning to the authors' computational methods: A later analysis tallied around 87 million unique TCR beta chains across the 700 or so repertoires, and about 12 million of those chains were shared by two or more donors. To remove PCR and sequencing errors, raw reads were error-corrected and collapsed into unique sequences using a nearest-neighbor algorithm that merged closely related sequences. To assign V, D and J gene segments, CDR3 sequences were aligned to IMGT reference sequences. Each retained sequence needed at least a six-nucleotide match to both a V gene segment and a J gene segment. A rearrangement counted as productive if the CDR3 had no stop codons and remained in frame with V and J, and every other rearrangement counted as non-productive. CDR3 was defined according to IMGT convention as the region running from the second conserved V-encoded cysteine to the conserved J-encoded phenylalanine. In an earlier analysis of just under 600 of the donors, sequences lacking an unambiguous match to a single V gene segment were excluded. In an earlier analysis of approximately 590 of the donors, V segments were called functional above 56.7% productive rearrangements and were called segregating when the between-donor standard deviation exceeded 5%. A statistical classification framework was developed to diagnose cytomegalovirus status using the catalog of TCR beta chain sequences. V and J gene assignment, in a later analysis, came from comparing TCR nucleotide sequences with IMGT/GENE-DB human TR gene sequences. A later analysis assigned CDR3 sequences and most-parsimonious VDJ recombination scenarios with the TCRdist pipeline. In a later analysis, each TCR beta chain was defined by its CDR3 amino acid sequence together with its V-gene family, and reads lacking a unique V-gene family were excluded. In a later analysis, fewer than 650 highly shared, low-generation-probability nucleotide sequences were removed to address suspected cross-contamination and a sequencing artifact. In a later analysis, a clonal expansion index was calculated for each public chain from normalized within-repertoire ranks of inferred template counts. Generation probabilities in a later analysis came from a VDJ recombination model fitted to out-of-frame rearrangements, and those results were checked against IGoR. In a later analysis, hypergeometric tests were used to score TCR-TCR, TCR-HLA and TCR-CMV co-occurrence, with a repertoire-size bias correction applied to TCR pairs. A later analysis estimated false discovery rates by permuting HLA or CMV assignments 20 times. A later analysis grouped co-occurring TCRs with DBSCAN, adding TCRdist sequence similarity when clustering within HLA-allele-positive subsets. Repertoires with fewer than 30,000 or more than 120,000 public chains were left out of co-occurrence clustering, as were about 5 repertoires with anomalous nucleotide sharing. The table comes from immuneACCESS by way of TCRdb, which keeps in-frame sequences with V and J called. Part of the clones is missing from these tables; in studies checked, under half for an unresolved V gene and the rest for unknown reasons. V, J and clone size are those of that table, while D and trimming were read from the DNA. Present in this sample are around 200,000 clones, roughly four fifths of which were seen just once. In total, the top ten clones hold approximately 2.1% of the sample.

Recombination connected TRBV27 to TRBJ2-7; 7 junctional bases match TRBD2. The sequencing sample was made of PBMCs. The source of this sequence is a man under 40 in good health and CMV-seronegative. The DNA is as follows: TGTGCCAGCAGTTTATCTACGGGAGGCGAGCAGTACTTC. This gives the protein CASSLSTGGEQYF.